This TCR beta chain was recorded in a study of regulatory T cells in long-lasting Graves disease. Study results and limitations: Favoring TRBV28, TRBJ1-2 and TRBJ2-5 was a feature seen in persistent disease.

This clonotype was counted ten times or more. Its antigen is not identified. Libraries of TCR beta came from iRepertoire HTBI primers plus Arm-PCR of CDR3 regions. TCRdb re-called the multiplex PCR reads through MiXCR, storing one row per CDR3 protein. Here the sample spans around 400,000 distinct CDR3 sequences, 23% being singletons. Regarding time point: persistent/refractory GD, antithyroid drugs over 5 years with positive TRAb. Researchers made the TCR library from RNA that was extracted from PBMCs. This CDR3 contains 13 residues. Germline loops: CDR1 SNHLY, CDR2 FYNNEI. Trimming left V 5 bases short and J 0 bases short, with 5 bases between.

This specimen consisted of peripheral blood mononuclear cells (PBMCs), obtained when the disease was refractory, from a patient treated with antithyroid drugs. The origin of this receptor is a female donor with Graves disease. The chain carries TRBV2 and TRBJ2-4; D not resolved. The DNA for the CDR3 is TGTGCCAGCAGTCGAGAAGCCAAAAACATTCAGTACTTC. Translated, it gives CASSREAKNIQYF.